This T cell receptor (beta chain) emerged from a study of response to subunit inactivated influenza vaccine (dated by TCRdb to 2016 to 2019). Concerning the study at large: To follow how T cells responded to a trivalent subunit inactivated influenza vaccine, the researchers relied on deep quantitative profiling of the T cell receptor repertoire. What the study reported, not specific to this receptor: It was suggested by the authors that each seasonal influenza vaccination may recruit only a limited number of new T cells.

Library creation used RT-PCR. The listed sequencing device is Illumina HiSeq 2500. TCRdb passed the public sequencing reads through fastp at Q25 and MiXCR, retaining productive beta sequences. Each record represents a unique CDR3 protein, reported with the most common genes and DNA among its rows. For this sample there are fewer than 700,000 distinct CDR3 sequences; over 10% appear just once. About an eighth of the sample belongs to the ten largest clones. This clonotype came up many times. Its antigen remains undetermined. One base away there is no much larger clone; base qualities are not given. This specimen's time point label, per the study, means: 45 days after influenza vaccine administration. CDR1 SGHRS and CDR2 YFSETQ were looked up in the germline V gene. Germline trimming amounts to 4 bases on V and 1 base on J, with 5 as the count of junction bases outside the gene matches. Reading from cysteine to phenylalanine, the CDR3 counts 15 amino acids. Only the CDR3 region is kept as DNA, spanning 45 bases read in frame from base 1.

The sample was PBMCs from blood, taken more than 35 days after vaccination. Rearrangement joined TRBV5-1 to TRBJ2-7, with TRBD2 matching 10 junction bases. The receptor was derived from a middle-aged man who received an inactivated influenza vaccine. Donor details come from another sample of the same person, matched by shared clones. CDR3 protein: CASSTSGIRSYEQYF. The DNA reads TGCGCCAGCAGCACTAGCGGGATAAGGTCCTACGAGCAGTACTTC. Supplemented by the reference TRBV5-1 and TRBJ2-7 proteins around the CDR3, the complete variable domain is KAGVTQTPRYLIKTRGQQVTLSCSPISGHRSVSWYQQTPGQGLQFLFEYFSETQRNKGNFPGRFSGRQFSNSRSEMNVSTLELGDSALYLCASSTSGIRSYEQYFGPGTRLTVT.